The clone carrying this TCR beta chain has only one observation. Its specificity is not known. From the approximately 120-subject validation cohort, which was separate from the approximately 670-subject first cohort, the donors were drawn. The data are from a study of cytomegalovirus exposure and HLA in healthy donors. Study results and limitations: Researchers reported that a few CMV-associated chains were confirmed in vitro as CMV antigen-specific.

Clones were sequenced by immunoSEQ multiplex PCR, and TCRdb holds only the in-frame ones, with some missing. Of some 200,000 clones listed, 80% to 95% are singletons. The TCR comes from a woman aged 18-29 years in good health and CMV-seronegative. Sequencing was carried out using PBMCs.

CDR3 residues: CASSSGLAGGSSYNEQFF. For the CDR3, the DNA is TGTGCCAGCAGCTCGGGACTAGCGGGTGGCAGCTCCTACAATGAGCAGTTCTTC. The J gene is TRBJ2-1, the V gene TRBV5-4; 12 nucleotides line up with TRBD2. V shed 3 bases and J 0 bases; nucleotides not matched to a gene: 7. The V gene's germline CDR1 is SGHNT and CDR2 YYREEE (reference sequence). The length of the CDR3 is 18 residues.